Below, 9 T cell receptor beta chains from the same sample are listed, as sequenced in a study of T cells after posttransplantation cyclophosphamide listed by TCRdb under 2016. Explained via the paper, the treatment or condition label denotes: high-dose cyclophosphamide on days +3 and +4 as single-agent GVHD prophylaxis. For conditioning, the PTCy patients got busulfan and fludarabine, then a related or unrelated marrow graft, followed by cyclophosphamide on days +3 and +4. The library was prepared using the immunoSEQ multiplex PCR assay. Held by TCRdb, this immuneACCESS table contains in-frame sequences only and omits some clones. Under half of the omission traces to an unresolved V gene where checked; the cause of the rest is unknown. This sample was tabulated with 7,500 to 9,500 clones, among which there are no singletons. Jointly, the top ten make up approximately 6% of the sample. Sequencing used PBMCs, obtained after an allogeneic stem cell transplant with post-transplant cyclophosphamide. Every receptor here comes from a male patient aged 25-45 years who received an allogeneic stem cell transplant from an unrelated donor, was CMV-positive, and had acute and chronic GVHD. The graft donor may be the source of some T cells after a transplant.

This clone was detected many times. The J gene is TRBJ2-7, the V gene TRBV6-6; D is perhaps TRBD2 (7 bases). V gave up 7 bases and J gave up 2 bases, with 18 bases separating them. From germline, CDR1 is MNHNY and CDR2 SVGAGI (reference sequence). The CDR3 covers 15 residues. DNA for the CDR3: TGTGCCAGCACCAGGGGAACGGGGGGCGCCTACGAGCAGTACTTC. It translates to CASTRGTGGAYEQYF.

At least ten counts were recorded for this clone. V usage is TRBV12-3 or TRBV12-4 and J usage is TRBJ1-1; a weak D match, TRBD1 (5 bases). This CDR3 spans 13 amino acids. Trimming removed 6 bases at V and 5 bases at J, with 13 bases between. CDR3 residues: CASRVQEKTEAFF. In nucleotides, the CDR3 is TGTGCCAGCAGGGTACAGGAAAAAACTGAAGCTTTCTTT.

This clone is classed as medium-sized. The chain employs TRBV18 and TRBJ1-4; 8 nucleotides line up with TRBD1. The junction had 2 bases not matched to a gene; V was cut back by 6 bases and J by 8 bases. Per the germline V gene, CDR1 is KGHSH and CDR2 is LQKENI. There are 12 residues in the CDR3. CDR3 DNA: TGTGCCAGCTCCCGGGACAGGGAAAAACTGTTTTTT. It is translated as CASSRDREKLFF.

Ten or more counts support this clone. V usage is TRBV5-1 and J usage is TRBJ2-1; tentatively, D is TRBD1 (5 bases). This CDR3 is built from 13 residues. Germline CDR1 SGHRS, CDR2 YFSETQ. Between the trimmed V and J ends, which lost 9 bases and 0 bases, there was a span of 10 bases. CDR3 sequence: CATTDSSYNEQFF. In DNA, the CDR3 is TGCGCCACCACCGACAGCTCCTACAATGAGCAGTTCTTC.

This clone was counted many times. This CDR3 reads CASSAGRIGYTF. In nucleotides, the CDR3 is TGTGCCAGCAGCGCAGGGAGAATCGGCTACACCTTC. This sequence joins TRBV5-6 and TRBJ1-2, with D maybe TRBD1 (5 bases). The V end was cut by 4 bases, the J end by 8 bases, with 12 bases between. Germline loops: CDR1 SGHDT, CDR2 YYEEEE. The CDR3 runs to 12 residues.

Many counts were recorded for this clone. The rearrangement links TRBV11-2 to TRBJ2-5; TRBD1 agrees at 7 bases. The CDR3 runs 14 residues. Germline-derived CDR1 and CDR2 are SGHAT and FQNNGV. Trimming cost V 5 bases and J 5 bases; bases outside gene matches: 8. CDR3 residues: CASSPGQVGETQYF. CDR3 DNA: TGTGCCAGCAGCCCCGGACAGGTCGGGGAGACCCAGTACTTC.

This clone has at least ten counts. The genes are TRBV7-6 and TRBJ2-5; D not certain. There are 13 residues in the CDR3. Germline CDR1 is SGHVS and CDR2 is FNYEAQ. Trimming removed 4 bases at V and 4 bases at J, with 10 bases between. The chain's CDR3 is CASSSLHGETQYF. For the CDR3, the DNA is TGTGCCAGCAGCTCCCTCCACGGAGAGACCCAGTACTTC.

The sample holds many counts of this clone. This sequence joins TRBV7-2 and TRBJ2-1, with 9 nucleotides matching TRBD2. Germline assignment: CDR1 SGHTA and CDR2 FQGNSA. The ends lost 5 bases at V and 5 bases at J; junction bases unmatched: 7. This CDR3 contains 15 residues. In DNA, the CDR3 is TGTGCCAGCAGCCGCTGGACTAGCGTAGACAATGAGCAGTTCTTC. This gives the protein CASSRWTSVDNEQFF.

This clone was counted many times. The rearrangement links TRBV2 to TRBJ2-3; D not resolved. Per germline, CDR1 SNHLY and CDR2 FYNNEI. V was pared by 5 bases and J by 0 bases, with 9 bases between. CDR3 size: 14 residues. The CDR3 region has the DNA TGTGCCAGCAGTCGTTCTTCTAGCACAGATACGCAGTATTTT. Encoded protein: CASSRSSSTDTQYF.